This T cell receptor beta chain was sequenced in a study of cytomegalovirus exposure and HLA in healthy donors. Study-wide findings and caveats: Several top significant clusters appeared, in a later analysis, to be linked to common viral pathogens. Investigators reported about 160 TCR beta chains as tied to cytomegalovirus.

Regarding this clone: Its antigen is unidentified.

The length of the CDR3 is 13 residues. Per the germline V gene, CDR1 is SGHAT and CDR2 is FQNNGV. V dropped 1 base and J dropped 6 bases, with 7 bases sitting between them. Amplification used 60 Vbeta primers and 13 Jbeta primers. Data came from immunoSEQ multiplex PCR; TCRdb stores just in-frame clones and leaves some out. The sample contains 160,000 or so clones, roughly 85% of which appear only once. Specimen: PBMCs. The rearrangement joins TRBV11-2 to TRBJ2-1; TRBD1 is a possible D gene (6 bases). The clonotype was recovered from a man aged 40-49 years in good health and CMV-seropositive. This CDR3 is CASSLAGVNEQFF. CDR3 DNA sequence: TGTGCCAGCAGCTTAGCAGGGGTCAATGAGCAGTTCTTC.